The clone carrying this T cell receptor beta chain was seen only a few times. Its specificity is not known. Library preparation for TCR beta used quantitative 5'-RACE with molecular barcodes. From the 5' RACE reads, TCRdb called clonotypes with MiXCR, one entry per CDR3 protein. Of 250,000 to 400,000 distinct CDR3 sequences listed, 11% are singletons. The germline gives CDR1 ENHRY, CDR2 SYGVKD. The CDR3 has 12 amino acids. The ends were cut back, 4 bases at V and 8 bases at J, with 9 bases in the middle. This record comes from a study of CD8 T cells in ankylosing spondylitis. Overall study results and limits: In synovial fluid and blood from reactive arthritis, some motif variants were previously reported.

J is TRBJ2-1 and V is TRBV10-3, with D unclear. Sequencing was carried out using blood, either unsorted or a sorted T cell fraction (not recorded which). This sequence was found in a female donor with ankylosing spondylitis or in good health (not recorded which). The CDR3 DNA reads TGTGCCATCAGTGGACTGGGCGATGAGCAGTTCTTC. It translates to CAISGLGDEQFF.